Presented here are 24 T cell receptor beta chains from one specimen sequenced in a study of graft-versus-host responses after intestinal transplantation. The table came from immunoSEQ multiplex PCR; TCRdb's copy has only in-frame clones and leaves some out. Of about 96,000 clones in the sample, roughly 92% are singletons; the top ten hold around 0.17%. Their recognized antigens are unknown. The sample consisted of unstimulated CD4+ T cells sorted from spleen or lymph node cells, taken before intestinal transplant. Receptors originate from a human donor who received an intestinal transplant.

The chain recombines TRBV4-2 with TRBJ2-3; 7 nucleotides agree with TRBD2. J lost 4 bases, V lost 0 bases, and 7 bases had no gene match. Germline V gives CDR1 LGHNA, CDR2 YNFKEQ. This CDR3 spans 16 amino acids. CDR3 in amino acids: CASSQEAGRYSDTQYF. The CDR3 DNA reads as TGTGCCAGCAGCCAAGAAGCGGGGCGGTATTCAGATACGCAGTATTTT.

The chain uses TRBV7-2 and TRBJ2-7; 11 bases map to TRBD1. This CDR3 has 14 amino acids. The junction had 5 bases not matched to a gene; V was cut back by 5 bases and J by 5 bases. CDR1 and CDR2 from the germline V gene are SGHTA and FQGNSA. The CDR3 protein is CASSLDRGLNEQYF. Here the CDR3 DNA reads TGTGCCAGCAGCCTGGACAGGGGGCTAAACGAGCAGTACTTC.

This rearrangement joins TRBV7-2 to TRBJ2-7; 10 positions agree with TRBD1. Germline CDR1 SGHTA, CDR2 FQGNSA. This CDR3 region has 14 residues. V lost 5 bases, J lost 2 bases, and 3 bases stayed unmatched. Written as DNA, the CDR3 is TGTGCCAGCAGCCCGGGACAGGGGCCCTACGAGCAGTACTTC. Translating gives CASSPGQGPYEQYF.

The chain recombines TRBV10-2 with TRBJ2-2, with a tentative D call TRBD2 (6 bases). The CDR3 has 15 amino acids. Trimming left V 6 bases short and J 3 bases short, with 14 bases between. CDR1 is WSHSY, CDR2 SAAADI, per germline. CDR3 coding DNA: TGCGCCAGCAGGGGACCGGGGGTGGACACCGGGGAGCTGTTTTTT. Translating gives CASRGPGVDTGELFF.

V and J are TRBV27 and TRBJ2-4; 9 bases line up with TRBD1. The V gene end was trimmed by 4 bases and the J gene end by 0 bases; junction bases not matched to a gene: 10. The CDR3 is made up of 18 amino acids. CDR1 is MNHEY and CDR2 is SMNVEV in the germline V gene (reference sequence). The CDR3 nucleotides read TGTGCCAGCAGTTCTGGACAGGGGCCCTACCTAGCCAAAAACATTCAGTACTTC. Residues: CASSSGQGPYLAKNIQYF.

The rearrangement joins TRBV30 to TRBJ1-2; 8 positions match TRBD1. The CDR3 loop spans 13 amino acids. Per germline, CDR1 GTSNPN and CDR2 SVGIG (reference sequence). The trim removed 3 bases at V and 8 bases at J, leaving 8 bases unmatched. CDR3 protein: CAWRVQGAEGYTF. The CDR3 nucleotides read TGTGCCTGGAGAGTGCAGGGGGCGGAGGGCTACACCTTC.

The chain links TRBV19 to TRBJ1-2; D uncertain. Germline CDR1 reads LNHDA; CDR2 reads SQIVND (reference sequence). The CDR3 sequence is 16 residues long. V lost 4 bases, J lost 0 bases, and 15 bases lay in between. This CDR3 is CASSRGGGIANYGYTF. As DNA, the CDR3 is TGTGCCAGTAGTAGGGGAGGAGGGATAGCTAACTATGGCTACACCTTC.

Notes on this clone: Other DNA sequences in the sample encode the same CDR3. The rearrangement joins TRBV7-9 to TRBJ2-7; the match to TRBD1 covers 11 bases. Germline assignment: CDR1 SEHNR and CDR2 FQNEAQ (reference sequence). The CDR3 is 15 residues long. V dropped 5 bases and J dropped 3; count of bases not matched to a gene: 6. The CDR3 coding sequence is TGTGCCAGCAGCGTACCGGGACAGGGGGTCTACGAGCAGTACTTC. It translates to CASSVPGQGVYEQYF.

Only one count was recorded for this clone. The DNA of the CDR3 is TGTGCCAGCAGAGTTCTAGCGGGAGGTGGCGAGACCCAGTACTTC. Translation gives CASRVLAGGGETQYF. The chain couples TRBV2 to TRBJ2-5; 11 nucleotides match TRBD2. The CDR3 has 15 residues. V lost 6 bases to trimming and J lost 5 bases; unmatched junction nucleotides: 8. Per germline, CDR1 SNHLY and CDR2 FYNNEI. Drawing the rest from reference TRBV2 and TRBJ2-5, the complete variable domain is EPEVTQTPSHQVTQMGQEVILRCVPISNHLYFYWYRQILGQKVEFLVSFYNNEISEKSEIFDDQFSVERPDGSNFTLKIRSTKLEDSAMYFCASRVLAGGGETQYFGPGTRLLVL.

The V gene is TRBV4-2, the J gene TRBJ2-3; 14 bases line up with TRBD2. This CDR3 spans 18 amino acids. Germline V gene lookup returns CDR1 LGHNA and CDR2 YNFKEQ. V was clipped by 3 bases and J by 1 base; unmatched bases: 6. CDR3 nucleotides: TGTGCCAGCAGCCAGTCCGGGGGACTAGCGGGGGGCACAGATACGCAGTATTTT. Residues: CASSQSGGLAGGTDTQYF.

The chain combines TRBV9 with TRBJ2-3, with D possibly TRBD2 on 6 matching bases. CDR1 SGDLS and CDR2 YYNGEE come from the germline V gene. The CDR3 covers 15 residues. Trimming left V 3 bases short and J 5 bases short, with 16 bases between. The CDR3 nucleotides are TGTGCCAGCAGCGGGGGACTCCAGCTCCAAGATACGCAGTATTTT. Residues: CASSGGLQLQDTQYF.

J is TRBJ2-1 and V is TRBV2; 13 bases agree with TRBD2. The V gene end was trimmed by 6 bases and the J gene end by 5 bases; junction bases not matched to a gene: 7. The CDR3 loop spans 16 amino acids. Germline CDR1 SNHLY, CDR2 FYNNEI. CDR3 bases: TGTGCCAGCAGGGGGTGGGGGACTAGCGGGAACAATGAGCAGTTCTTC. Translating it yields CASRGWGTSGNNEQFF. The full variable domain, completed using reference TRBV2 and TRBJ2-1, is EPEVTQTPSHQVTQMGQEVILRCVPISNHLYFYWYRQILGQKVEFLVSFYNNEISEKSEIFDDQFSVERPDGSNFTLKIRSTKLEDSAMYFCASRGWGTSGNNEQFFGPGTRLTVL.

J is TRBJ1-3 and V is TRBV6-6, with unresolved D. Germline-derived CDR1 and CDR2 are MNHNY and SVGAGI (reference sequence). The CDR3 loop spans 14 amino acids. The V gene lost 8 bases and the J gene lost 0 bases, with 11 bases spanning the gap. The CDR3 reads CASGNEISGNTIYF. Here the CDR3 DNA reads TGTGCCAGCGGCAATGAAATCTCTGGAAACACCATATATTTT.

The CDR3 DNA follows: TGTGCCAGCAGCGTGTTAGACAGGCCTAGCACAGATACGCAGTATTTT. Its protein product is CASSVLDRPSTDTQYF. V and J are TRBV9 and TRBJ2-3; perhaps TRBD1 as D (6 bases). Trimming took 2 bases from V and 0 from J, leaving 13 bases between them. The CDR3 extends over 16 amino acids. The germline gives CDR1 SGDLS, CDR2 YYNGEE.

The gene calls are TRBV5-1 and TRBJ2-5; TRBD1 matches at 9 bases. The DNA end is a closer match to TRBJ2-7, so the J assignment may be wrong. The CDR3 loop spans 14 amino acids. Germline CDR1 is SGHRS and CDR2 is YFSETQ. Here the CDR3 DNA reads TGCGCCAGCAGCGTTTGGGACAGGGACTACGAGCAGTACTTC. Protein sequence: CASSVWDRDYEQYF.

In its sample, this clone was seen once. The junction differs from germline at one of its ends, possibly a read error. The chain carries TRBV7-2 and TRBJ2-5, with 10 bases matching TRBD2. Germline CDR1 and CDR2: SGHTA and FQGNSA. The CDR3 spans 18 residues. The CDR3 here is CASSLAPSSGGAGSTQYF. The CDR3 nucleotides read TGTGCCAGCAGCTTAGCCCCCTCAAGCGGGGGGGCCGGCTCAACCCAATACTTC.

The chain employs TRBV11-2 and TRBJ1-3; D is possibly TRBD1 (5 bases). The CDR3 length is 16 residues. The germline CDR1 and CDR2 sequences are SGHAT and FQNNGV. V lost 4 bases and J lost 0, with 13 bases in between. This CDR3 is CASSSGLASSGNTIYF. CDR3 coding DNA: TGTGCCAGCAGCTCGGGACTCGCGAGCTCTGGAAACACCATATATTTT. Drawing the rest from reference TRBV11-2 and TRBJ1-3, the complete variable domain is EAGVAQSPRYKIIEKRQSVAFWCNPISGHATLYWYQQILGQGPKLLIQFQNNGVVDDSQLPKDRFSAERLKGVDSTLKIQPAKLEDSAVYLCASSSGLASSGNTIYFGEGSWLTVV.

CDR3 region: CASSPGQGQINQPQHF. In DNA form, the CDR3 reads TGTGCCAGCTCCCCCGGACAGGGACAGATCAATCAGCCCCAGCATTTT. The chain carries TRBV18 and TRBJ1-5, with 8 bases identical to TRBD1. Germline V CDR1 and CDR2: KGHSH, LQKENI. Trimming at V came to 6 bases and at J to 3 bases, leaving 10 bases not matched to a gene. CDR3 length equals 16 residues.

This chain uses TRBV19 with TRBJ2-3, with unresolved D. This CDR3 spans 15 amino acids. Looked up from germline, CDR1 is LNHDA and CDR2 is SQIVND (reference sequence). Trimming left V 9 bases short and J 0 bases short, with 16 bases between. The CDR3 DNA sequence: TGTGCCAGAATCACAGAACCACACAGCACAGATACGCAGTATTTT. Translated: CARITEPHSTDTQYF.

The V call is TRBV28, the J call TRBJ2-7, with a possible D match to TRBD2 (5 bases). Germline CDR1 MDHEN, CDR2 SYDVKM. This CDR3 comprises 14 residues. Deletions cut 4 bases from V and 3 bases from J, with 13 bases between. As DNA, the CDR3 is TGTGCCAGCAGTTCCCCGGCCGACTACTACGAGCAGTACTTC. Protein sequence: CASSSPADYYEQYF.

The rearrangement links TRBV7-2 to TRBJ1-6; no reliable D call. V gave up 2 bases and J gave up 6 bases, with 5 bases separating them. The CDR3 covers 13 residues. Germline assignment: CDR1 SGHTA and CDR2 FQGNSA. The CDR3 spells CASSLQFNSPLHF. As DNA, the CDR3 is TGTGCCAGCAGCTTACAGTTTAATTCACCCCTCCACTTT.

This chain connects TRBV7-9 to TRBJ2-7; possibly TRBD1 for D (7 bases). Germline-derived CDR1 and CDR2 are SEHNR and FQNEAQ (reference sequence). This CDR3 spans 15 amino acids. V lost 0 bases and J 0 bases, leaving 9 bases between the germline ends. CDR3 DNA sequence: TGTGCCAGCAGCTTAGCGCGGGACAGCTCCTACGAGCAGTACTTC. Translation gives CASSLARDSSYEQYF.

CDR3 bases: TGTGCCAGCAGCGTAGACCTTGCAGGCCCCCAGCATTTT. Translated: CASSVDLAGPQHF. The V and J genes are TRBV9 and TRBJ1-5, with D uncertain. The CDR3 spans 13 residues. CDR1 and CDR2 (germline): SGDLS, YYNGEE. V was trimmed by 0 bases and J by 10 bases, leaving 11 bases between them.

The chain has TRBV4-2 and TRBJ2-3; 7 bases match TRBD2. The CDR3 totals 17 residues. Losses at the gene ends were 0 bases for V and 2 bases for J; bases not matched to a gene: 8. Germline assignment: CDR1 LGHNA and CDR2 YNFKEQ. CDR3 coding DNA: TGTGCCAGCAGCCAAGATCGGGGGACTAATCACACAGATACGCAGTATTTT. Translation: CASSQDRGTNHTDTQYF.